What follows is one T cell receptor beta chain and its context. The sample is drawn from a study of blood T cell repertoires in COVID-19. The overall study: T cells, B-cell-depleted T cells, or PBMCs provided the cDNA or gDNA that served as material.

Germline V lookup: CDR1 SGDLS, CDR2 YYNGEE. CDR3 length: 15 residues. Trimming cost V 0 bases and J 5 bases, with 11 bases left between them. Assay used: immunoSEQ multiplex PCR; TCRdb lists only in-frame clones, some missing. The sample includes over 150,000 clones, approximately 85% of them seen just once. Followed longitudinally, the Seattle patients had been enrolled during active infection. The sequence was collected from a man aged 55-75 years with COVID-19, enrolled during active disease. The chain recombines TRBV9 with TRBJ1-4, with D hard to call. The source material was peripheral blood. CDR3 nucleotides: TGTGCCAGCAGCGTAGTGGGAGACGGCAATGAAAAACTGTTTTTT. It translates to CASSVVGDGNEKLFF.